The 21 T cell receptor beta chains reported below all come from one sample, sequenced in a study of blood T cell repertoires in COVID-19 (dated by TCRdb to the early 2020s). Library preparation was by the immunoSEQ multiplex PCR assay. This immuneACCESS table, as held by TCRdb, lists in-frame sequences with V and J called but not all clones. Of the missing ones, under half trace to an unresolved V gene in checked studies; the others have no known cause. Counted in this sample were about 170,000 clones; 88% of them appeared once. The ten most abundant clones make up 2% to 2.5% of the sample. The sequenced sample consisted of peripheral blood. The receptor source for this set is a man between 45 and 60 years old who had recovered from COVID-19.

V is TRBV6-2 or TRBV6-3 and J is TRBJ1-1, with D perhaps matching TRBD1 (6 bases). The CDR3 has 16 residues. CDR1 and CDR2 from the germline V gene are MNHEY and SVGEGT. V was pared by 5 bases and J by 3 bases, with 19 bases between. CDR3: CASSKLRGGVDTEAFF. In DNA form, the CDR3 reads TGTGCCAGCAGTAAACTCAGGGGCGGAGTGGACACTGAAGCTTTCTTT.

This chain uses TRBV6-2 or TRBV6-3 with TRBJ2-3; TRBD2 matches at 11 bases. Germline V gene data show CDR1 as MNHEY and CDR2 as SVGEGT. V shed 0 bases, J shed 8 bases, and the junction held 7 bases outside the gene matches. The CDR3 totals 16 residues. As DNA, the CDR3 is TGTGCCAGCAGTTACTCGGCGGGTAGCGGGGGGGGTACGCAGTATTTT. Amino acids: CASSYSAGSGGGTQYF.

This clone has just a few counts. The chain links TRBV4-3 to TRBJ2-1, with 12 bases aligning to TRBD2. Trimming removed 4 bases from V and 3 bases from J; junction bases left unmatched: 7. Germline loops: CDR1 LGHNA, CDR2 YSLEER. The CDR3 loop spans 17 amino acids. The CDR3 region has the DNA TGCGCCAGCAGCCGTAGACTAGCGGGAGTGGGCTACAATGAGCAGTTCTTC. It specifies CASSRRLAGVGYNEQFF.

This clone appeared a few times. The gene calls are TRBV12-3 or TRBV12-4 and TRBJ2-2; the D is unclear. The V and J ends lost 2 bases and 5 bases respectively, with 3 bases between them. This CDR3 comprises 12 residues. CDR3: CASSLLTGELFF. DNA for the CDR3: TGTGCCAGCAGTTTACTTACCGGGGAGCTGTTTTTT.

The chain couples TRBV4-2 to TRBJ2-5, with a possible D match to TRBD2 (6 bases). The CDR3 runs 16 residues. The germline V gene has CDR1 LGHNA and CDR2 YNFKEQ. V lost 3 bases to trimming and J lost 5 bases, with 19 bases between them. CDR3 sequence reads: CASSQSLPRGLETQYF. In DNA form, the CDR3 reads TGTGCCAGCAGCCAGTCCCTCCCCCGGGGGTTGGAGACCCAGTACTTC.

In its sample, this clone was seen a few times. The chain recombines TRBV30 with TRBJ1-5; TRBD1 might be the D (5 bases). The germline gives CDR1 GTSNPN, CDR2 SVGIG (reference sequence). V was pared by 1 base and J by 1 base, with 8 bases between. The CDR3 runs to 14 residues. Written as DNA, the CDR3 is TGTGCCTGGAGTGAAGGGGTCAGCAATCAGCCCCAGCATTTT. Translated, it gives CAWSEGVSNQPQHF.

The gene calls are TRBV4-3 and TRBJ1-1; possible D gene TRBD1, 5 bases. V dropped 5 bases and J dropped 3 bases, with 22 bases sitting between them. The V gene's germline CDR1 is LGHNA and CDR2 YSLEER. The CDR3 has 17 amino acids. The CDR3 region is CASSKGKQVGADTEAFF. In nucleotides, the CDR3 is TGCGCCAGCAGCAAGGGAAAACAGGTGGGTGCGGACACTGAAGCTTTCTTT.

The chain joins TRBV5-1 to TRBJ2-7, with 16 positions matching TRBD2. Germline V lookup: CDR1 SGHRS, CDR2 YFSETQ. The CDR3 contains 17 residues. Trimming took 4 bases from V and 5 from J; bases not matched to a gene: 9. CDR3: CASSPGLAGGPNHEQYF. For the CDR3, the DNA is TGCGCCAGCAGCCCGGGACTAGCGGGGGGGCCCAACCACGAGCAGTACTTC.

The J gene is TRBJ2-7, the V gene TRBV7-2, with 7 bases matching TRBD2. J lost 6 bases, V lost 2 bases, and 10 bases had no gene match. Germline V gene data show CDR1 as SGHTA and CDR2 as FQGNSA. This CDR3 spans 15 amino acids. The CDR3 DNA is TGTGCCAGCAGCTTACAGCGGGGACTTTCCCCCGAGCAGTACTTC. This codes for CASSLQRGLSPEQYF.

The chain recombines TRBV7-8 with TRBJ1-1; D gene uncertain. Germline V gives CDR1 SGHVS, CDR2 FQNEAQ. This CDR3 has 14 amino acids. V was shortened by 1 base and J by 1 base, with 7 bases between the two germline ends. CDR3 in amino acids: CASSLVLKNTEAFF. DNA of the CDR3: TGTGCCAGCAGCTTAGTCCTTAAGAACACTGAAGCTTTCTTT.

The chain uses TRBV30 and TRBJ2-5; 9 bases map to TRBD1. This CDR3 spans 14 amino acids. The V and J ends lost 5 bases and 1 base, in that order; junction bases with no gene match: 5. Germline loops: CDR1 GTSNPN, CDR2 SVGIG (reference sequence). CDR3 in amino acids: CAWGGQGRQETQYF. CDR3 DNA sequence: TGTGCCTGGGGCGGACAGGGGCGCCAAGAGACCCAGTACTTC. The entire variable domain, with the rest obtained from reference TRBV30 and TRBJ2-5, is as follows: SQTIHQWPATLVQPVGSPLSLECTVEGTSNPNLYWYRQAAGRGLQLLFYSVGIGQISSEVPQNLSASRPQDRQFILSSKKLLLSDSGFYLCAWGGQGRQETQYFGPGTRLLVL.

V gene TRBV11-2 combines with J gene TRBJ2-1, with a tentative D call TRBD2 (5 bases). CDR1 is SGHAT, CDR2 FQNNGV, per germline. This CDR3 contains 16 residues. V was pared by 5 bases and J by 0 bases, with 14 bases between. CDR3 amino acids: CASSRSPSNSYNEQFF. As DNA, the CDR3 is TGTGCCAGCAGCCGGAGTCCTAGCAACTCCTACAATGAGCAGTTCTTC.

The rearrangement joins TRBV28 to TRBJ1-5; D is unresolved. This CDR3 is built from 12 residues. Germline CDR1 reads MDHEN; CDR2 reads SYDVKM. The V gene lost 4 bases and the J gene lost 5 bases, with 6 bases spanning the gap. The CDR3 nucleotides are TGTGCCAGCAGTTCCAGGTATCAGCCCCAGCATTTT. Translating gives CASSSRYQPQHF. The full variable domain, rest sourced from reference TRBV28 and TRBJ1-5, is DVKVTQSSRYLVKRTGEKVFLECVQDMDHENMFWYRQDPGLGLRLIYFSYDVKMKEKGDIPEGYSVSREKKERFSLILESASTNQTSMYLCASSSRYQPQHFGDGTRLSIL.

This chain uses TRBV24-1 with TRBJ1-5, with 11 bases that match TRBD1. CDR3 length: 18 residues. V lost 0 bases and J lost 3; bases outside the gene matches: 6. Looked up from germline, CDR1 is KGHDR and CDR2 is SFDVKD. CDR3 sequence reads: CATSDLGQGARHNQPQHF. CDR3 coding DNA: TGTGCCACCAGTGATTTGGGACAGGGGGCAAGACACAATCAGCCCCAGCATTTT.

The chain uses TRBV5-4 and TRBJ1-3; maybe TRBD1 (5 bases). Between the trimmed V and J ends, which lost 4 bases and 2 bases, there was a span of 13 bases. The CDR3 is made up of 15 amino acids. CDR1 and CDR2 from the germline V gene are SGHNT and YYREEE (reference sequence). CDR3 sequence (DNA): TGTGCCAGCAGCCTACTCGGGGGGGCTGGAAACACCATATATTTT. It is translated as CASSLLGGAGNTIYF.

The gene calls are TRBV5-4 and TRBJ2-2; no clear D gene. Germline V gene sequence: CDR1 SGHNT, CDR2 YYREEE (reference sequence). The CDR3 is made up of 14 amino acids. Between the trimmed V and J ends, which lost 0 bases and 1 base, there was a span of 4 bases. This CDR3 is CASSLGGNTGELFF. As DNA, the CDR3 is TGTGCCAGCAGCTTGGGCGGGAACACCGGGGAGCTGTTTTTT.

This rearrangement joins TRBV11-2 to TRBJ2-7; 9 nucleotides align to TRBD2. CDR3 length: 14 residues. With V trimmed by 5 bases and J by 3 bases, 5 bases remained unmatched. Looked up from germline, CDR1 is SGHAT and CDR2 is FQNNGV. The DNA for the CDR3 is TGTGCCAGCAGCGTGGGAGCGGGGGGCTACGAGCAGTACTTC. Protein sequence: CASSVGAGGYEQYF.

This chain joins TRBV2 and TRBJ1-2, with 8 bases lining up with TRBD1. Germline V lookup: CDR1 SNHLY, CDR2 FYNNEI. The CDR3 totals 16 residues. V gave up 5 bases and J gave up 6 bases; unmatched junction bases: 14. CDR3 region: CASSPHRDRGGNGYTF. The CDR3 nucleotides are TGTGCCAGCAGTCCGCACCGCGACAGGGGAGGGAATGGCTACACCTTC.

This clone has a handful of counts. The V call is TRBV28, the J call TRBJ1-1, with 7 bases lining up with TRBD1. V was pared by 6 bases and J by 0 bases, with 4 bases of the junction left unmatched. CDR1 and CDR2 from the germline V gene are MDHEN and SYDVKM. The CDR3 is 14 amino acids. Written as DNA, the CDR3 is TGTGCCAGCAGCGTGACAGGGATGAACACTGAAGCTTTCTTT. It encodes CASSVTGMNTEAFF.

This clone turned up a few times. The CDR3: CAWSVKNRANQPQHF. The CDR3, as DNA: TGTGCCTGGAGTGTAAAAAACAGGGCCAATCAGCCCCAGCATTTT. The chain links TRBV30 to TRBJ1-5, with a weak D call TRBD1 (6 bases). V dropped 0 bases and J dropped 3 bases, with 12 bases sitting between them. The CDR3 is made up of 15 amino acids. Looked up from germline, CDR1 is GTSNPN and CDR2 is SVGIG (reference sequence).

The chain carries TRBV7-9 and TRBJ2-7; possible D gene TRBD1, 6 bases. Trimming shortened V by 4 bases and J by 2 bases, and 12 bases separated the two germline ends. The CDR3 totals 14 residues. Germline CDR1 SEHNR, CDR2 FQNEAQ (reference sequence). The CDR3, as DNA: TGTGCCAGCAGCTCCCGGGACATAGCCTACGAGCAGTACTTC. It translates to CASSSRDIAYEQYF.